Listed here are 3 T cell receptor beta chains from one sample, sequenced in a study of blood T cell repertoires in COVID-19. Repertoires were generated with immunoSEQ multiplex PCR, while TCRdb's copy carries only in-frame clones and drops some. The data hold about 260,000 clones, with about 87% observed a single time. The sequenced sample consisted of peripheral blood. These receptors were taken from a woman in her forties or fifties with acute or convalescent COVID-19.

The chain has TRBV4-2 and TRBJ1-2; 8 nucleotides agree with TRBD1. The ends lost 0 bases at V and 7 bases at J; junction bases unmatched: 10. The CDR3 runs to 16 residues. CDR1 is LGHNA, CDR2 YNFKEQ, per germline. CDR3 bases: TGTGCCAGCAGCCAAGATTATGGGCAGGGGGCGTTTGGCTACACCTTC. It translates to CASSQDYGQGAFGYTF.

The chain carries TRBV19 and TRBJ1-3; tentative D call: TRBD1 (6 bases). Trimming left V 2 bases short and J 0 bases short, with 17 bases between. The germline V gene encodes CDR1 LNHDA and CDR2 SQIVND (reference sequence). The CDR3 contains 18 residues. The CDR3 spells CASSIRPDRGPSGNTIYF. In DNA, the CDR3 is TGTGCCAGTAGTATACGGCCGGACAGAGGCCCCTCTGGAAACACCATATATTTT.

The genes are TRBV28 and TRBJ2-5; 7 bases agree with TRBD1. Trimming removed 2 bases from V and 3 bases from J; junction bases left unmatched: 21. The CDR3 runs to 20 residues. Looked up from germline, CDR1 is MDHEN and CDR2 is SYDVKM. The CDR3: CASSLQLRGQGDGRKETQYF. As DNA, the CDR3 is TGTGCCAGCAGTTTACAATTGAGGGGGCAGGGAGACGGACGTAAAGAGACCCAGTACTTC.